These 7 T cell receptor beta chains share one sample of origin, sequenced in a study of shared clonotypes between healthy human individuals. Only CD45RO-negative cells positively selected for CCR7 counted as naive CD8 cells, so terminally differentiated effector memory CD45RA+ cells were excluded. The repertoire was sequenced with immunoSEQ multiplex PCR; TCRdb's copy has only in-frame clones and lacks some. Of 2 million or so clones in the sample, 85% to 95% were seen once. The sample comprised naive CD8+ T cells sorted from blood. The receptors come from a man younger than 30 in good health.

Written as DNA, the CDR3 is TGTGCCAGCAGCCCAGGAGGTGACTATGAGCAGTTCTTC. Protein: CASSPGGDYEQFF. The rearrangement uses TRBV11-3 and TRBJ2-1; maybe TRBD2 (5 bases). There are 13 residues in the CDR3. Trimming cost V 5 bases and J 8 bases, with 13 bases left between them. Germline V gives CDR1 SGHNT, CDR2 YENEEA.

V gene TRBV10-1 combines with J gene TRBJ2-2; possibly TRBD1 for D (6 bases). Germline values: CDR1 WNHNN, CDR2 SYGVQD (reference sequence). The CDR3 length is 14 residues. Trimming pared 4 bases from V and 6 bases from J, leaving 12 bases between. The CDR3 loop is CASSGQGNPGELFF. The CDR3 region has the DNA TGCGCCAGCAGTGGTCAGGGGAATCCCGGGGAGCTGTTTTTT.

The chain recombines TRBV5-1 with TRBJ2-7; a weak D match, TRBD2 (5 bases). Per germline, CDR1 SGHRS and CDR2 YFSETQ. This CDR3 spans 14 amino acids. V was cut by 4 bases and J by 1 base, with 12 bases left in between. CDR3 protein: CASSEDFTSYEQYF. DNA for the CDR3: TGCGCCAGCAGCGAGGACTTTACTTCCTACGAGCAGTACTTC.

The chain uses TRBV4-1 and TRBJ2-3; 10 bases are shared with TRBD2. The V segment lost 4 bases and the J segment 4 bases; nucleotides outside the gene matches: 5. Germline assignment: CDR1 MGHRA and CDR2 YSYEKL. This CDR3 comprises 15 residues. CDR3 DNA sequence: TGCGCCAGCAGCCCTCAGCTAGCGGGAGCAGATACGCAGTATTTT. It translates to CASSPQLAGADTQYF.

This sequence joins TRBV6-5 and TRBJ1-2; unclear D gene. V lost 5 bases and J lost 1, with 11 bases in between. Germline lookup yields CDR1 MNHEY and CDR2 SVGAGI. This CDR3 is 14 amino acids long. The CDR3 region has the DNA TGTGCCAGCAGTGCCTCCGGACTTAACTATGGCTACACCTTC. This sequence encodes CASSASGLNYGYTF.

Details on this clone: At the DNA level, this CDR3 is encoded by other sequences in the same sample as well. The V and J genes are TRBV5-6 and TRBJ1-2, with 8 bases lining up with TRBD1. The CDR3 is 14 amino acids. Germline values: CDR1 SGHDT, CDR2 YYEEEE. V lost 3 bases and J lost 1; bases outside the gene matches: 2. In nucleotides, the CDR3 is TGTGCCAGCAGCTGGGACAGGCTTAACTATGGCTACACCTTC. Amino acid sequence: CASSWDRLNYGYTF. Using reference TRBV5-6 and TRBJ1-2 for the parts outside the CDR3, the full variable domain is DAGVTQSPTHLIKTRGQQVTLRCSPKSGHDTVSWYQQALGQGPQFIFQYYEEEERQRGNFPDRFSGHQFPNYSSELNVNALLLGDSALYLCASSWDRLNYGYTFGSGTRLTVV.

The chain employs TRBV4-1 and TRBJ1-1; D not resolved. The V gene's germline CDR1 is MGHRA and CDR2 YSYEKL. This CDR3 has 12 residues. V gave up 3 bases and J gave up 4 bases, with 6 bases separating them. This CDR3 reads CASSQWGTEAFF. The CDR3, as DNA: TGCGCCAGCAGCCAGTGGGGCACTGAAGCTTTCTTT.